The sequence of this T cell receptor (beta chain) was determined in a study of memory CD4+ T cells and cytomegalovirus serostatus (dated by TCRdb to about 2019). Broadly, across the study: The approximately 35 healthy Belgian adults in the cohort included 9 who were CMV seropositive and some 25 who were CMV seronegative. CD4+ memory TCRbeta repertoires of a Belgian cohort with known cytomegalovirus serostatus were sequenced in order to replicate a published TCR-based CMV serostatus classifier.

Single viable CD3+CD4+CD8-CD45RO+ cells were sorted as memory CD4+ T cells on a FACSAria II. To determine CMV serostatus, a Roche Elecsys assay was used that detects serum IgG against CMV pp150, pp28, p38 and p52. Following thawing, total CD4+ T cells were enriched through positive selection using CD4 magnetic microbeads. The samples came from a different study that was designed specifically to examine the CD4+ T cell memory repertoire. Peripheral blood mononuclear cells were isolated and cryopreserved following standard operating procedures; serum was stored at -80 °C. The staining relied on CD3-PerCP (BW264/56), CD4-APC (RPA-T4), CD45RO-PE (UCHT1) and CD8-Pacific Orange (3B5) antibodies, and Sytox blue was used to exclude non-viable cells. Concerning this clone itself: The specificity of this receptor is unknown. No much larger clonotype is one base removed from it; base qualities were not supplied.

The germline V end is reduced by 0 bases and the J end by 5 bases; junction bases left unmatched: 5. Counted from cysteine to phenylalanine, this CDR3 has 16 amino acids. The CDR3 DNA has 48 bases and is translated from base 1. Reading the germline V gene gives CDR1 SGHRS and CDR2 YFSETQ. Genomic DNA was extracted from sorted cells with the Quick-DNA Microprep Kit. TCRbeta DNA was amplified with the immunoSEQ hsTCRbeta kit following the manufacturer's protocol. TCRbeta libraries were sequenced on an Illumina MiSeq instrument. Processing in the source paper ran as follows. Following removal of out-of-frame sequences, a few million distinct TCRbeta sequences were retained, with an average of around 70,000 per individual. Each individual was scored according to the count of more than 150 previously reported CMV-associated TCRbeta sequences and the total productive distinct TCRbeta count. A beta-binomial model was reimplemented in Python, and random forests from scikit-learn, run with default parameters, were trained on data from the US cohort. Classifier performance on the Belgian cohort was reported as the median AUC with percentile confidence intervals calculated over 10,000 bootstrap iterations. Drawn from immuneACCESS, this table holds only the in-frame rearrangements with V and J called that TCRdb kept. Clones are partly lost; checked studies trace under half to an unresolved V gene and leave the rest unexplained. V, J and clone size are those of that table, while D and trimming were read from the DNA. The sample contains approximately 92,000 clones, roughly 80% of them found a single time. Roughly 4% of the sample comes from the top ten.

Summary of the overall study and its limitations: On the Belgian cohort, the classifier built on the original framework reached a median bootstrapped AUC of roughly 0.96, with a 95% CI of 0.76-1.00. Of fewer than 200 previously reported CMV-associated TCRbeta sequences, about 68 appeared in the CD4+ memory repertoires, each in one to five individuals. For CMV serostatus prediction, a median bootstrapped AUC of 0.95 was reached with the original framework, and a median bootstrapped AUC of approximately 0.89 was reached with a US-trained random forest. Results were interpreted as suggesting that the CMV-associated TCR signature is largely present in the CD4+ memory repertoire. Unlike the original study, which covered naive and memory CD4+ and CD8+ populations, the Belgian study sequenced only CD4+CD45RO+ memory cells.

The chain links TRBV5-1 with TRBJ2-1, with TRBD2 identical over 10 junction bases. The receptor comes from an adult in good health and CMV-seropositive. The specimen was memory CD4+ T cells from blood. This receptor carries the CDR3 CASSLAASGSDNEQFF. The DNA reads as follows: TGCGCCAGCAGCTTGGCGGCTAGCGGGAGTGACAATGAGCAGTTCTTC.